This TCR beta chain emerged from a study of blood T cell repertoires in COVID-19. Clones were read by immunoSEQ multiplex PCR, and TCRdb kept only the in-frame ones, dropping some. The sample includes a few hundred thousand clones, roughly 90% of them seen just once. Participant-reported clinical history was the basis for cohort assignment. This receptor was taken from a woman between 18 and 29 years old with acute COVID-19. The sample taken for sequencing was PBMCs or T cells enriched from blood (not recorded which).

The CDR3 spells CASSLDTGGSYEQYF. The CDR3 DNA follows: TGTGCCAGCAGCTTAGATACAGGGGGGTCCTACGAGCAGTACTTC. The chain recombines TRBV11-2 with TRBJ2-7, with TRBD1 identical over 8 bases. The CDR3 length is 15 residues. Germline V CDR1 and CDR2: SGHAT, FQNNGV. The junction had 2 bases not matched to a gene; V was cut back by 0 bases and J by 1 base.